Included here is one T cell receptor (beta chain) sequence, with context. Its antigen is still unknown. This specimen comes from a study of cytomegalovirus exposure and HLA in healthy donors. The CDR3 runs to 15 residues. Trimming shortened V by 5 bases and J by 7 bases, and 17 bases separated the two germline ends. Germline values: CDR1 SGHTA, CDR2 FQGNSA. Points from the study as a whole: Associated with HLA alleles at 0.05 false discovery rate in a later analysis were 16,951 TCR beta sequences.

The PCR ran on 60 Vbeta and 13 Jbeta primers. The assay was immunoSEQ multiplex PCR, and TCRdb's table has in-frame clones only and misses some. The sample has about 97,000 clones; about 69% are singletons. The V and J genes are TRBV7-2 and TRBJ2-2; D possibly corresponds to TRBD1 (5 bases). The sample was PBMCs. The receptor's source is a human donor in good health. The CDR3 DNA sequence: TGTGCCAGCAGCCCACCCGGCAGGGCTGGCGGGGAGCTGTTTTTT. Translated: CASSPPGRAGGELFF.